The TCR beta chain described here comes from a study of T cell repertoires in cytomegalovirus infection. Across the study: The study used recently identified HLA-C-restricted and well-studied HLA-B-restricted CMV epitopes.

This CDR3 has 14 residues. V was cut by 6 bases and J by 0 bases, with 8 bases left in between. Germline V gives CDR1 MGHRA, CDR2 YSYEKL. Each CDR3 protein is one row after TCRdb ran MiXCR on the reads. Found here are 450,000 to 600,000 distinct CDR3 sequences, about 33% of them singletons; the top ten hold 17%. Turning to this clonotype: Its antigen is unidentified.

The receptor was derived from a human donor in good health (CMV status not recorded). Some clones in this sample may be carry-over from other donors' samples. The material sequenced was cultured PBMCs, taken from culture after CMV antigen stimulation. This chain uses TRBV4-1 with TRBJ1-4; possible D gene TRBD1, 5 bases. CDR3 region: CASSQGSTNEKLFF. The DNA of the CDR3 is TGCGCCAGCAGTCAGGGATCAACTAATGAAAAACTGTTTTTT.